This TCR beta chain was captured by sequencing in a study of PD-L1 blockade in urothelial cancer. The overall study: Timepoints chosen for blood analysis were 3 weeks (second dose) and 6 weeks after treatment start. A median blood sample held roughly 150,000 T cells and approximately 80,000 unique TCRs.

The germline V gene has CDR1 LGHNA and CDR2 YNFKEQ. V was clipped by 3 bases and J by 8 bases; unmatched bases: 8. This CDR3 region has 15 residues. Generated by immunoSEQ multiplex PCR, the TCRdb table keeps only in-frame clones and is missing some. The sample holds over 65,000 clones; 84% are singletons and the top ten take 4% to 6%. Patients were living with locally advanced or metastatic urothelial carcinoma. Study outcomes and limitations: Better progression-free and overall survival followed lower pretreatment blood clonality.

On this clone itself: Its antigen is currently unknown.

This clonotype was sampled from a man in his 70s with urothelial cancer. Sequences were derived from PBMCs, sampled around atezolizumab (anti-PD-L1) treatment. The chain joins TRBV4-2 to TRBJ1-4; 8 bases are shared with TRBD1. In nucleotides, the CDR3 is TGTGCCAGCAGCCAGGAAACAGGGGGGAAGGAAAAACTGTTTTTT. Its protein product is CASSQETGGKEKLFF.